This T cell receptor beta chain comes out of a study of CD4 T cells in relation to SARS-CoV-2 and coronaviruses. The method was immunoSEQ multiplex PCR; TCRdb's version includes in-frame clones alone and lacks a portion of them. The sample yields approximately 19,000 clones, 65% to 85% seen once. Unexposed donor CD4+ T cells date from about 2011-2018, before the COVID-19 pandemic. Isolation of CD4+ T cells took place after less than 11 days in culture. Note on this clone: What it recognizes is unknown.

V lost 4 bases and J 10 bases, leaving 14 bases between the germline ends. Germline V lookup: CDR1 SGHDT, CDR2 YYEEEE. This CDR3 contains 12 residues. The chain is built from TRBV5-6 and TRBJ1-1, with D uncertain. Sequencing used CD4+ T cells from PBMCs, cultured in vitro. This receptor was identified in a human donor in good health. The CDR3 region is CASSSDVSLAFF. CDR3 coding DNA: TGTGCCAGCAGCAGCGACGTTTCCCTAGCTTTCTTT.